This T cell receptor beta chain was captured by sequencing in a study of somatic mutations in cytotoxic T cells in rheumatoid arthritis. About the research overall: Each patient's diagnosis was followed right away by a blood draw (approximately 27 ml EDTA), before any treatment. There were some V beta antibody-stained T-cell populations flow-sorted at nearly 100% purity, and these included V beta1+ cells sequenced for TCRB. Study observations and caveats: Healthy controls did not share the age-linked increase in CD8+ clonality seen in rheumatoid arthritis patients. The largest CD8+ clone made up over 20% of CD8+ cells in about an eighth of the 65 patients.

Using immunoSEQ multiplex PCR, the repertoire was profiled, and TCRdb retains in-frame clones only, with some absent. The table includes over 15,000 clones, around 80% detected once. This CDR3 spans 15 amino acids. Germline V gives CDR1 LNHDA, CDR2 SQIVND (reference sequence). V gave up 7 bases and J gave up 3 bases, with 19 bases separating them. This clone was detected once. Its antigen is undetermined. This sequence originates from an adult with rheumatoid arthritis. The V call is TRBV19, the J call TRBJ2-7; a possible D gene is TRBD2 (6 bases). Sequencing was performed on CD8+ T cells sorted from blood. The CDR3 protein is CASTASGDFLYEQYF. CDR3 nucleotide sequence: TGTGCCAGTACCGCCTCCGGGGACTTTCTCTACGAGCAGTACTTC.